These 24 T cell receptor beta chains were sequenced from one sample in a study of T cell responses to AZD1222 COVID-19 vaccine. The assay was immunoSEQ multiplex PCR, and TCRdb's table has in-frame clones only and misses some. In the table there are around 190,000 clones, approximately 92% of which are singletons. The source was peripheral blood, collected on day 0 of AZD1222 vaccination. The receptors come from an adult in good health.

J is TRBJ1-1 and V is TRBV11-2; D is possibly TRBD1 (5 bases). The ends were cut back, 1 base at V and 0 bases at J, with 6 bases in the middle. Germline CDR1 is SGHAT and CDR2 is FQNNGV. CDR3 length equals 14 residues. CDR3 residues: CASSLVQVNTEAFF. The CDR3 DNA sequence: TGTGCCAGCAGCTTAGTACAGGTGAACACTGAAGCTTTCTTT. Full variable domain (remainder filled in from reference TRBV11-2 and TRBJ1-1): EAGVAQSPRYKIIEKRQSVAFWCNPISGHATLYWYQQILGQGPKLLIQFQNNGVVDDSQLPKDRFSAERLKGVDSTLKIQPAKLEDSAVYLCASSLVQVNTEAFFGQGTRLTVV.

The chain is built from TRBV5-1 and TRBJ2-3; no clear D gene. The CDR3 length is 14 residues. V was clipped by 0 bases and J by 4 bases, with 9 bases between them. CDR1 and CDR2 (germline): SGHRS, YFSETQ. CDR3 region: CASSLAAISDTQYF. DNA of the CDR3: TGCGCCAGCAGCTTGGCGGCAATCTCAGATACGCAGTATTTT. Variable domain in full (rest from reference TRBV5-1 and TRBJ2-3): KAGVTQTPRYLIKTRGQQVTLSCSPISGHRSVSWYQQTPGQGLQFLFEYFSETQRNKGNFPGRFSGRQFSNSRSEMNVSTLELGDSALYLCASSLAAISDTQYFGPGTRLTVL.

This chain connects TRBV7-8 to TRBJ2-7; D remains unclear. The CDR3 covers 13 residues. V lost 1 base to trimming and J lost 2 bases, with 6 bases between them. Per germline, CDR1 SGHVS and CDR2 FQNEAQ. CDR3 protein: CASSLERTYEQYF. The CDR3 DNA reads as TGTGCCAGCAGCTTAGAACGGACCTACGAGCAGTACTTC.

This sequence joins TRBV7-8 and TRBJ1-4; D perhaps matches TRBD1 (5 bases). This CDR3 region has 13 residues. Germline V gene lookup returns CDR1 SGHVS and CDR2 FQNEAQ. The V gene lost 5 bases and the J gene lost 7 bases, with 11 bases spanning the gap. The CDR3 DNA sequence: TGTGCCAGCAGCAGGGACGCCGGTGAAAAACTGTTTTTT. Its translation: CASSRDAGEKLFF.

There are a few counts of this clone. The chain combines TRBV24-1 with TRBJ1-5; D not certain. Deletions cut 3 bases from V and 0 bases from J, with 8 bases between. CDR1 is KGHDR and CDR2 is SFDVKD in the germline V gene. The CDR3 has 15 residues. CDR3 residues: CATSDGSHSNQPQHF. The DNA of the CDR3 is TGTGCCACCAGTGATGGCAGCCATAGCAATCAGCCCCAGCATTTT.

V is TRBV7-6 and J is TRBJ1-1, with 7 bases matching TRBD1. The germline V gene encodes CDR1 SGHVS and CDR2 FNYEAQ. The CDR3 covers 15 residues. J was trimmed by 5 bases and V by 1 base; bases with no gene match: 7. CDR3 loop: CASSLGGTEGTEAFF. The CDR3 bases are TGTGCCAGCAGCTTAGGGGGGACAGAGGGGACTGAAGCTTTCTTT. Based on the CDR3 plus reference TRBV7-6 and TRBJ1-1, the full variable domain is GAGVSQSPRYKVTKRGQDVALRCDPISGHVSLYWYRQALGQGPEFLTYFNYEAQQDKSGLPNDRFSAERPEGSISTLTIQRTEQRDSAMYRCASSLGGTEGTEAFFGQGTRLTVV.

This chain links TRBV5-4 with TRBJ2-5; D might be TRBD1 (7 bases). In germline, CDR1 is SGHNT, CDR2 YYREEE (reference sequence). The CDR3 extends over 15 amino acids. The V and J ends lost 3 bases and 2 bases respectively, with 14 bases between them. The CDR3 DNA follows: TGTGCCAGCAGCTCCCCAGGGGGGCTGCAAGAGACCCAGTACTTC. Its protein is CASSSPGGLQETQYF.

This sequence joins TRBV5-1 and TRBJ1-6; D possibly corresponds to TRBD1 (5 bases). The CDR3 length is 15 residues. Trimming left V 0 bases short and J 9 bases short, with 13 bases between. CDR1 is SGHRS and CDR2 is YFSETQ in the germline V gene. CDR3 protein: CASSLDPGQGSPLHF. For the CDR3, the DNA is TGCGCCAGCAGCTTGGATCCAGGGCAGGGTTCACCCCTCCACTTT.

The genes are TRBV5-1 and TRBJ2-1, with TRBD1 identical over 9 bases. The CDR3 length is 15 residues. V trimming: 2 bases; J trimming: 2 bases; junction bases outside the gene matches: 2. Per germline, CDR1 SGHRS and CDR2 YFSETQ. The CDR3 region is CASSLTGGTYNEQFF. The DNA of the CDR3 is TGCGCCAGCAGCTTAACAGGGGGCACCTACAATGAGCAGTTCTTC.

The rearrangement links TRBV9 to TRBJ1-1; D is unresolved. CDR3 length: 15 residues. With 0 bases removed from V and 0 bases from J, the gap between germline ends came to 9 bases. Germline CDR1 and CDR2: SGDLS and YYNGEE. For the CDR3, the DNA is TGTGCCAGCAGCGTAGGGGTAACGCTGAACACTGAAGCTTTCTTT. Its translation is CASSVGVTLNTEAFF.

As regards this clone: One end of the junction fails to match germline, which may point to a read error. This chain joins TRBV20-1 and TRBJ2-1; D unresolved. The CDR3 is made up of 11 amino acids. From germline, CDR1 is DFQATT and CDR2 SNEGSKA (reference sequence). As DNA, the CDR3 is TGCAGTGCAAGAGCCCGGGCTGAGCAGTTCTTC. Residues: CSARARAEQFF.

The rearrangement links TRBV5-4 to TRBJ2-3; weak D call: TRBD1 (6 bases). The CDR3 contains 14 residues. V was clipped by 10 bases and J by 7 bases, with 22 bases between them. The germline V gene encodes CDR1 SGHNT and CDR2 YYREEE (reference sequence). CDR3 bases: TGTGCCGTGGGCTTCAGGGGCAATCTTAATACGCAGTATTTT. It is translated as CAVGFRGNLNTQYF.

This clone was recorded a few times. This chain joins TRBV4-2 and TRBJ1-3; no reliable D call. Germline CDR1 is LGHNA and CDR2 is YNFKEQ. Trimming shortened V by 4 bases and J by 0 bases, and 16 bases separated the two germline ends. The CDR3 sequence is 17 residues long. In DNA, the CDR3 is TGTGCCAGCAGCCCCATCCAGGACTCTGGCTCTGGAAACACCATATATTTT. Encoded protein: CASSPIQDSGSGNTIYF.

The CDR3 DNA reads TGTGCCAGCGGAGCGATGGCCGGGTCCTACAATGAGCAGTTCTTC. Residues: CASGAMAGSYNEQFF. The V call is TRBV11-3, the J call TRBJ2-1; no clear D. Germline V CDR1 and CDR2: SGHNT, YENEEA. The CDR3 runs 15 residues. Trimming stripped 8 bases from V and 1 base from J, with 15 bases between.

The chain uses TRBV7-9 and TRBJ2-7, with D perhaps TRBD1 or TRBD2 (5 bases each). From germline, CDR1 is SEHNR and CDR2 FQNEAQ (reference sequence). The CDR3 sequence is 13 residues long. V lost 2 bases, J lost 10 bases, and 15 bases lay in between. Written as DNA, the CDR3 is TGTGCCAGCAGCTTAACCGGGACCTCCGATCAGTACTTC. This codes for CASSLTGTSDQYF.

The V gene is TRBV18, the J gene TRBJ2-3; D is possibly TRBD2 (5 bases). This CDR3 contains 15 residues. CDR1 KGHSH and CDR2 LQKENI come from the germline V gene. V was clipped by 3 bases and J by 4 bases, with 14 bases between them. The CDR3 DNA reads TGTGCCAGCTCACCGCGAAAGGGAGAGGCAGATACGCAGTATTTT. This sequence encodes CASSPRKGEADTQYF. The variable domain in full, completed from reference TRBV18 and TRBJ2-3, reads NAGVMQNPRHLVRRRGQEARLRCSPMKGHSHVYWYRQLPEEGLKFMVYLQKENIIDESGMPKERFSAEFPKEGPSILRIQQVVRGDSAAYFCASSPRKGEADTQYFGPGTRLTVL.

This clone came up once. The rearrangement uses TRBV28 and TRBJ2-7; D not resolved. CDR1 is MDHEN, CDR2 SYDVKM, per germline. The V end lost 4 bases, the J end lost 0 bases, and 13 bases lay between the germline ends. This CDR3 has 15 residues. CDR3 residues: CASSSSTRVSYEQYF. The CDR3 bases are TGTGCCAGCAGTTCGTCGACTCGGGTCTCCTACGAGCAGTACTTC.

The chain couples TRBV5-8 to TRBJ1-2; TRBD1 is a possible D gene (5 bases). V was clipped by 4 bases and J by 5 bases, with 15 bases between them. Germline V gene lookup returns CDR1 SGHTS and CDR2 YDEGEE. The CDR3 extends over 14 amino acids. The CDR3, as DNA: TGTGCCAGCAGCCACCCCGGGACGCGGTATGGCTACACCTTC. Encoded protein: CASSHPGTRYGYTF.

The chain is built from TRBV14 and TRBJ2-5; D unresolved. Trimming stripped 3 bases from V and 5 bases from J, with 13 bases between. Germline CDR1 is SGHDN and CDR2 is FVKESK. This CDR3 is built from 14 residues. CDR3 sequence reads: CASSQPTVGETQYF. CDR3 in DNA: TGTGCCAGCAGCCAGCCTACGGTGGGCGAGACCCAGTACTTC.

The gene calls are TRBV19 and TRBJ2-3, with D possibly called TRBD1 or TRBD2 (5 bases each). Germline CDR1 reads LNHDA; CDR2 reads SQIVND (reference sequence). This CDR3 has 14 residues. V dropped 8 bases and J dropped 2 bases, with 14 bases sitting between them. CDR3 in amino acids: CASDPGLHTDTQYF. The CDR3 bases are TGTGCCAGTGATCCGGGGCTCCACACAGATACGCAGTATTTT.

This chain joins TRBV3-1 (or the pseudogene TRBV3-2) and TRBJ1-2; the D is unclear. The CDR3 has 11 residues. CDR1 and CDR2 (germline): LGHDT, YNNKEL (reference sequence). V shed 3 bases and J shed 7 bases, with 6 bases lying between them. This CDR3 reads CASSHKSGYTF. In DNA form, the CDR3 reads TGTGCCAGCAGCCATAAGTCTGGCTACACCTTC.

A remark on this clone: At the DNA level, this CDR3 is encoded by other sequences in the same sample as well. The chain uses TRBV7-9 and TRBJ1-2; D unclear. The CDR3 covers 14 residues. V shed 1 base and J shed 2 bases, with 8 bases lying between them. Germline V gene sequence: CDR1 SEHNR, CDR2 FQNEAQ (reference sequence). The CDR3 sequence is CASSLGTGNYGYTF. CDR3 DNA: TGTGCCAGCAGCTTAGGCACGGGGAACTATGGCTACACCTTC.

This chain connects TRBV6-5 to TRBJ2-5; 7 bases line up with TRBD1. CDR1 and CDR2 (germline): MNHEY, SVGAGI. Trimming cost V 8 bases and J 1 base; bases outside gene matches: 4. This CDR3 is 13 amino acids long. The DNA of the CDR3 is TGTGCCAGCGGGGGACAGAGCCAAGAGACCCAGTACTTC. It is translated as CASGGQSQETQYF.

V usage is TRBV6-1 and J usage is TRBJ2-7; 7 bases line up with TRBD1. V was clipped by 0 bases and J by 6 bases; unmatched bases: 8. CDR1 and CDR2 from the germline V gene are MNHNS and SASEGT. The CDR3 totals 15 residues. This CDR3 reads CASSEAGGRVGEQYF. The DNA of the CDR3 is TGTGCCAGCAGTGAAGCAGGGGGCAGGGTGGGCGAGCAGTACTTC.